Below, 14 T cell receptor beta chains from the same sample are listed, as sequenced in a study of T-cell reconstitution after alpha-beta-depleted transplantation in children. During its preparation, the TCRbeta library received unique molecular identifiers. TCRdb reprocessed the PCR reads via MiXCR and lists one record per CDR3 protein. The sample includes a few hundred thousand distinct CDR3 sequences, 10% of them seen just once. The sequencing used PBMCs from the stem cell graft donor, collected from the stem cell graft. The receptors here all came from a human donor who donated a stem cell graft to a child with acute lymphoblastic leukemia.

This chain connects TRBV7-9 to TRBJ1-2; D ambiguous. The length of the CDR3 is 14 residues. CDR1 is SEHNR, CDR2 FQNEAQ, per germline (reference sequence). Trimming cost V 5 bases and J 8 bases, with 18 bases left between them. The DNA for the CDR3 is TGTGCCAGCAGCCCATCGGTCAGACCCAACGGCTACACCTTC. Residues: CASSPSVRPNGYTF. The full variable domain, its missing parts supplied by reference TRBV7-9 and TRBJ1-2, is DTGVSQNPRHKITKRGQNVTFRCDPISEHNRLYWYRQTLGQGPEFLTYFQNEAQLEKSRLLSDRFSAERPKGSFSTLEIQRTEQGDSAMYLCASSPSVRPNGYTFGSGTRLTVV.

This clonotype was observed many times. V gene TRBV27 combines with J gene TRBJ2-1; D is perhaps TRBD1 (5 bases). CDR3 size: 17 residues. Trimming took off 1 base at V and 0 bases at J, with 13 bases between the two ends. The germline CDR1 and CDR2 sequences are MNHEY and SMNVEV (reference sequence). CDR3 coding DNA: TGTGCCAGCAGTTTATTGGCCAGGGCGAGCTCCTACAATGAGCAGTTCTTC. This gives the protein CASSLLARASSYNEQFF.

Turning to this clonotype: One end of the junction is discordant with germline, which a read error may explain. CDR3: CASSIEGWASGINEQFF. The CDR3 DNA is TGTGCCAGCAGCATAGAGGGTTGGGCTAGCGGGATAAATGAGCAGTTCTTC. This chain joins TRBV11-2 and TRBJ2-1; 9 bases align to TRBD2. The CDR3 totals 17 residues. The germline V gene encodes CDR1 SGHAT and CDR2 FQNNGV.

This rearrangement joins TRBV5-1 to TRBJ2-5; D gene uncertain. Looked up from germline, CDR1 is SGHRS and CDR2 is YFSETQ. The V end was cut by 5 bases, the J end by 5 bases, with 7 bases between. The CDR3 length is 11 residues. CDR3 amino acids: CASRNTETQYF. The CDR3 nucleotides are TGCGCCAGCAGAAATACTGAGACCCAGTACTTC.

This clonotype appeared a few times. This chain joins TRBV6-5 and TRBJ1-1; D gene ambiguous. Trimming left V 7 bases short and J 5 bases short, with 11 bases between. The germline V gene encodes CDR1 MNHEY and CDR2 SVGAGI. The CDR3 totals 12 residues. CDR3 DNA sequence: TGTGCCAGCATTAATAGGGTGACTGAAGCTTTCTTT. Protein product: CASINRVTEAFF.

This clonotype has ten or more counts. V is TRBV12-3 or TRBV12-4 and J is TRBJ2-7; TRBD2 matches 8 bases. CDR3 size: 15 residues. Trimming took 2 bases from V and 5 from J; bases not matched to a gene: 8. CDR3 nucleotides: TGTGCCAGCAGTTTAACCCGGGAGGGCGACCACGAGCAGTACTTC. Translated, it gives CASSLTREGDHEQYF.

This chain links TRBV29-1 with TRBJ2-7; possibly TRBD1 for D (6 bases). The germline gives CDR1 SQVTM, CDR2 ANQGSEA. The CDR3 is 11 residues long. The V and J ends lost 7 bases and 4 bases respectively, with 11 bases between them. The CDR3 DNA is TGCAGCGCCTCAGGGGTATACGAGCAGTACTTC. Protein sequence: CSASGVYEQYF.

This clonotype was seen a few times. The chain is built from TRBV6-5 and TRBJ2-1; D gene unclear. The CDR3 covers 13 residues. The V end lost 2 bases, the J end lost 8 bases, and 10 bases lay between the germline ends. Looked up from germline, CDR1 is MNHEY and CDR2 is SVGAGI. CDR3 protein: CASSYVESDEQFF. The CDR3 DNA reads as TGTGCCAGCAGTTACGTGGAGTCTGATGAGCAGTTCTTC.

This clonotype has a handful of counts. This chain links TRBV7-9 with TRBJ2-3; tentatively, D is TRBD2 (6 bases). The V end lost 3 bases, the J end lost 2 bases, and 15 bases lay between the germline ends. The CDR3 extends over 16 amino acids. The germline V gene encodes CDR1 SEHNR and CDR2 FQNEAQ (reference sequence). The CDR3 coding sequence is TGTGCCAGCAGCTTGGGGGACTTTGGGCTCACAGATACGCAGTATTTT. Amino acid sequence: CASSLGDFGLTDTQYF.

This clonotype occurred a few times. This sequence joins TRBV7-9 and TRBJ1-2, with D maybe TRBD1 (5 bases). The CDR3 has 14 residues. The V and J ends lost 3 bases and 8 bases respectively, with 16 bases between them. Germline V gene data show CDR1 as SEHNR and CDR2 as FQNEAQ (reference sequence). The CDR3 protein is CASSFPGRDEGYTF. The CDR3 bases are TGTGCCAGCAGCTTCCCCGGGAGGGACGAAGGCTACACCTTC.

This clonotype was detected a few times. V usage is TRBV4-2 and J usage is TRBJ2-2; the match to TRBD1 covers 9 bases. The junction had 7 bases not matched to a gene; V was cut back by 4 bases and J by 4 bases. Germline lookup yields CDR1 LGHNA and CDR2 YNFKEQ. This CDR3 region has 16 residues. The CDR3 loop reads CASSPTGGLATGELFF. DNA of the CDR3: TGTGCCAGCAGCCCCACAGGGGGCTTGGCCACCGGGGAGCTGTTTTTT.

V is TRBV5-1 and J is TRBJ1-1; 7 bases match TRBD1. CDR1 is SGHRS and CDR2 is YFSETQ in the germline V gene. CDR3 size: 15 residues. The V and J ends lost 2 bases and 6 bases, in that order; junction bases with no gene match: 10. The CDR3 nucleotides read TGCGCCAGCAGCTTCGCCGGCAGGGGGGACTCTGAAGCTTTCTTT. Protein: CASSFAGRGDSEAFF.

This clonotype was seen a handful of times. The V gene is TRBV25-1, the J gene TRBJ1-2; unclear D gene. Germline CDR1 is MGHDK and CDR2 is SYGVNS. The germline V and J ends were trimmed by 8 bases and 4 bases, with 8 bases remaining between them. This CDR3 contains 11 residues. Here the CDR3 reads CASGSSYGYTF. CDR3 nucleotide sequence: TGTGCCAGCGGATCCTCCTATGGCTACACCTTC.

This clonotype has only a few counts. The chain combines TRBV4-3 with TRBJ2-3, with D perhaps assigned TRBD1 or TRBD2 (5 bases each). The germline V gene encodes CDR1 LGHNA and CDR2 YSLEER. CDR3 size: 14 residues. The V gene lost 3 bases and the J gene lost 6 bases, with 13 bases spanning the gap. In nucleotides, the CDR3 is TGCGCCAGCAGCCAGGGACCCCGTGGGGATACGCAGTATTTT. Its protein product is CASSQGPRGDTQYF.